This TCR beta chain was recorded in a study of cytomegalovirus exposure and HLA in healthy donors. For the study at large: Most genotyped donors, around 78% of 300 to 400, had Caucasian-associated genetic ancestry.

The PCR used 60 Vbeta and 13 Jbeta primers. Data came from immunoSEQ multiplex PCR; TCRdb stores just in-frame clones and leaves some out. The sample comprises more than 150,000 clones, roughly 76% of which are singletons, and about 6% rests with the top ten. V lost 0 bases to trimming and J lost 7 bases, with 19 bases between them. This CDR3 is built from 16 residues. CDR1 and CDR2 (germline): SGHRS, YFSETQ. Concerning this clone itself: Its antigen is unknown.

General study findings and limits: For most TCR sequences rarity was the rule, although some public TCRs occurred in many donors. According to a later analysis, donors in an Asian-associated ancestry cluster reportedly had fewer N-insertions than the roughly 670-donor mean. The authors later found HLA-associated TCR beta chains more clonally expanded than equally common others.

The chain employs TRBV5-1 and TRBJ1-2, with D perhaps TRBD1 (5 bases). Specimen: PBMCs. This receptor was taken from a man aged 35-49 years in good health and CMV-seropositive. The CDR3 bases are TGCGCCAGCAGCTTGGACCTCGCGGGGGTTGGGGTTGGCTACACCTTC. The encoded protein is CASSLDLAGVGVGYTF.